This TCR beta chain was captured in a study of blood T cell repertoires in COVID-19. Overall study: Acute-phase and convalescent COVID-19 samples originated in the United States, Italy and Spain. Sample material is recorded as cDNA or gDNA derived from T cells, B-cell-depleted T cells, or PBMCs.

CDR3 size: 17 residues. V was pared by 6 bases and J by 4 bases, with 14 bases of the junction left unmatched. Germline V gene sequence: CDR1 SNHLY, CDR2 FYNNEI. As processed by the authors: Using reference gene primer amplification, nucleated cell counts were estimated. Sequenced by immunoSEQ multiplex PCR; TCRdb stores in-frame clones only, minus some. V, J and clone size are those of that table, while D and trimming were read from the DNA. The data show over 130,000 clones, with more than 75% seen just once and roughly 2.2% held by the top ten. The V and J genes are TRBV2 and TRBJ1-1; 10 positions agree with TRBD1. The specimen was peripheral blood. This TCR was sampled from a man in his 70s with acute or convalescent COVID-19. For the CDR3, the DNA is TGTGCCAGCAGGCCCCAGCTGGGACAGGGGTTCGGCACTGAAGCTTTCTTT. Its translation is CASRPQLGQGFGTEAFF. The full variable domain, completed using reference TRBV2 and TRBJ1-1, is EPEVTQTPSHQVTQMGQEVILRCVPISNHLYFYWYRQILGQKVEFLVSFYNNEISEKSEIFDDQFSVERPDGSNFTLKIRSTKLEDSAMYFCASRPQLGQGFGTEAFFGQGTRLTVV.